The 21 T cell receptor beta chains below were found in one sample sequenced in a study of blood T cell repertoires in COVID-19. Here immunoSEQ multiplex PCR was the method, and the copy in TCRdb shows in-frame clones only, minus some. Here the sample spans some 230,000 clones, approximately 90% being singletons. The specimen sequenced was PBMCs or T cells enriched from blood (not recorded which). All receptors derive from a woman between 18 and 30 years old in a cohort exposed to, infected with or recovered from COVID-19 (not recorded which).

V and J are TRBV2 and TRBJ2-6; D gene uncertain. The V gene's germline CDR1 is SNHLY and CDR2 FYNNEI. Trimming removed 2 bases at V and 0 bases at J, with 5 bases between. This CDR3 has 15 residues. CDR3 DNA: TGTGCCAGCAGTGAACAGTCCTCTGGGGCCAACGTCCTGACTTTC. This sequence encodes CASSEQSSGANVLTF. The full variable domain, its missing parts supplied by reference TRBV2 and TRBJ2-6, is EPEVTQTPSHQVTQMGQEVILRCVPISNHLYFYWYRQILGQKVEFLVSFYNNEISEKSEIFDDQFSVERPDGSNFTLKIRSTKLEDSAMYFCASSEQSSGANVLTFGAGSRLTVL.

CDR3 region: CASSQQAGRGYTF. The CDR3 DNA reads TGTGCCAGCAGCCAACAAGCGGGGCGAGGCTACACCTTC. This chain connects TRBV28 to TRBJ1-2; a weak D match, TRBD1 (5 bases). The CDR3 covers 13 residues. Germline CDR1 and CDR2: MDHEN and SYDVKM. V was clipped by 6 bases and J by 8 bases, with 16 bases between them.

The gene calls are TRBV21-1 and TRBJ2-7; no check of the table's D call, TRBD1, against the DNA was made. TRBV21-1 is a recognized pseudogene. The CDR3 has 16 residues. The CDR3 reads CASSFFRDRCAYEQYF. Here the CDR3 DNA reads TGTGCCAGCAGCTTTTTCCGGGACAGGTGCGCCTACGAGCAGTACTTC.

The rearrangement uses TRBV3-1 (or the pseudogene TRBV3-2) and TRBJ2-1; TRBD1 might be the D (6 bases). The CDR3 runs to 15 residues. V lost 0 bases, J lost 7 bases, and 13 bases lay in between. The germline CDR1 and CDR2 sequences are LGHDT and YNNKEL (reference sequence). The CDR3 coding sequence is TGTGCCAGCAGCCAAGATTACCCTAGGGGGAATGAGCAGTTCTTC. As protein: CASSQDYPRGNEQFF.

This clone has more than one count but fewer than ten. The rearrangement joins TRBV18 to TRBJ1-1; no clear D gene. V lost 3 bases and J lost 1, with 9 bases in between. Germline V lookup: CDR1 KGHSH, CDR2 LQKENI. The CDR3 sequence is 14 residues long. CDR3 coding DNA: TGTGCCAGCTCACCTCCCAACTCGAACACTGAAGCTTTCTTT. Amino acids: CASSPPNSNTEAFF.

This clone has just one count. The chain combines TRBV4-1 with TRBJ2-5, with D maybe TRBD1 (6 bases). Germline V gene lookup returns CDR1 MGHRA and CDR2 YSYEKL. The CDR3 loop spans 14 amino acids. V was pared by 5 bases and J by 0 bases, with 10 bases between. The CDR3 spells CASSSYRDQETQYF. The CDR3 nucleotides read TGCGCCAGCAGCTCGTACAGGGACCAAGAGACCCAGTACTTC.

The rearrangement links TRBV9 to TRBJ2-1; 10 bases are a match to TRBD2. Trimming at V came to 2 bases and at J to 9 bases, leaving 11 bases not matched to a gene. The CDR3 is made up of 16 amino acids. Germline V gene sequence: CDR1 SGDLS, CDR2 YYNGEE. CDR3 loop: CASSVSGAGGLGEQFF. The CDR3 DNA follows: TGTGCCAGCAGCGTGTCTGGAGCGGGAGGGCTAGGTGAGCAGTTCTTC.

The chain has TRBV19 and TRBJ1-1; D remains ambiguous. Germline values: CDR1 LNHDA, CDR2 SQIVND (reference sequence). The CDR3 is made up of 15 amino acids. V gave up 7 bases and J gave up 4 bases, with 19 bases separating them. CDR3 amino acids: CASTKPGGVLTEAFF. Written as DNA, the CDR3 is TGTGCCAGTACCAAGCCCGGCGGAGTTCTCACTGAAGCTTTCTTT.

This chain links TRBV7-9 with TRBJ1-6, with TRBD1 identical over 9 bases. The CDR3 has 14 residues. Germline V gene sequence: CDR1 SEHNR, CDR2 FQNEAQ (reference sequence). The trim removed 6 bases at V and 8 bases at J, leaving 5 bases unmatched. In DNA, the CDR3 is TGTGCCAGCAGATCGGACAGGGGAGATTCACCCCTCCACTTT. Its translation: CASRSDRGDSPLHF. Full variable domain (remainder filled in from reference TRBV7-9 and TRBJ1-6): DTGVSQNPRHKITKRGQNVTFRCDPISEHNRLYWYRQTLGQGPEFLTYFQNEAQLEKSRLLSDRFSAERPKGSFSTLEIQRTEQGDSAMYLCASRSDRGDSPLHFGNGTRLTVT.

The rearrangement links TRBV2 to TRBJ1-2, with TRBD1 matching 8 bases. After removal of 4 bases from V and 12 bases from J, the junction contained 7 bases not matched to a gene. Germline V gene data show CDR1 as SNHLY and CDR2 as FYNNEI. This CDR3 is built from 12 residues. CDR3 protein: CASSVQLDRDTF. CDR3 in DNA: TGTGCCAGCAGTGTTCAGTTGGACAGGGACACCTTC.

V and J are TRBV19 and TRBJ2-7; D perhaps matches TRBD1 (6 bases). Germline V gene sequence: CDR1 LNHDA, CDR2 SQIVND (reference sequence). The CDR3 is made up of 13 amino acids. V shed 1 base and J shed 6 bases, with 10 bases lying between them. This CDR3 reads CASSIVTGTEQYF. Here the CDR3 DNA reads TGTGCCAGTAGTATAGTTACAGGGACCGAGCAGTACTTC. The whole variable domain, remainder taken from reference TRBV19 and TRBJ2-7, is DGGITQSPKYLFRKEGQNVTLSCEQNLNHDAMYWYRQDPGQGLRLIYYSQIVNDFQKGDIAEGYSVSREKKESFPLTVTSAQKNPTAFYLCASSIVTGTEQYFGPGTRLTVT.

This clone was observed a single time. The chain employs TRBV6-5 and TRBJ2-2, with TRBD1 identical over 10 bases. Germline values: CDR1 MNHEY, CDR2 SVGAGI. This CDR3 has 15 residues. Trimming at V came to 6 bases and at J to 4 bases, leaving 5 bases not matched to a gene. The CDR3 region has the DNA TGTGCCAGCAGACCGGGACAGGGGAGCACCGGGGAGCTGTTTTTT. Translation: CASRPGQGSTGELFF.

V and J are TRBV5-1 and TRBJ2-3; D may be TRBD2 (7 bases). Germline CDR1 is SGHRS and CDR2 is YFSETQ. V was shortened by 2 bases and J by 5 bases, with 18 bases between the two germline ends. The CDR3 is 16 amino acids. DNA of the CDR3: TGCGCCAGCAGCTTCTCGGGGGGCTATCAAGGAGATACGCAGTATTTT. Translating it yields CASSFSGGYQGDTQYF.

V gene TRBV19 combines with J gene TRBJ1-1, with 10 positions matching TRBD1. V gave up 1 base and J gave up 3 bases; unmatched junction bases: 20. The CDR3 runs to 21 residues. CDR1 and CDR2 (germline): LNHDA, SQIVND (reference sequence). The CDR3 DNA follows: TGTGCCAGTAGTATAGTTGCTATCCCCGGCGGGACAGGGGTCGGGTACACTGAAGCTTTCTTT. Its translation is CASSIVAIPGGTGVGYTEAFF.

The chain links TRBV5-6 to TRBJ1-1; 7 bases are shared with TRBD1. Trimming at V came to 4 bases and at J to 1 base, leaving 4 bases not matched to a gene. CDR1 and CDR2 from the germline V gene are SGHDT and YYEEEE. The CDR3 is 14 residues long. Written as DNA, the CDR3 is TGTGCCAGCAGCCCAGGGGGTCGGAACACTGAAGCTTTCTTT. It yields the protein CASSPGGRNTEAFF.

V usage is TRBV7-8 and J usage is TRBJ2-7; TRBD1 might be the D (5 bases). CDR1 is SGHVS, CDR2 FQNEAQ, per germline. The germline V and J ends were trimmed by 4 bases and 1 base, with 11 bases remaining between them. The CDR3 has 14 amino acids. The CDR3 reads CASSWLGDSYEQYF. The CDR3 bases are TGTGCCAGCAGCTGGCTAGGGGATTCCTACGAGCAGTACTTC.

This clone came up once. The chain carries TRBV14 and TRBJ2-7; 8 nucleotides align to TRBD2. The CDR3 is 13 residues long. Trimming at V came to 1 base and at J to 6 bases, leaving 2 bases not matched to a gene. CDR1 is SGHDN, CDR2 FVKESK, per germline. The CDR3: CASSQGGRTEQYF. CDR3 coding DNA: TGTGCCAGCAGCCAAGGCGGGAGGACCGAGCAGTACTTC.

The chain carries TRBV7-8 and TRBJ2-2, with D possibly matching TRBD2 (7 bases). Trimming took off 2 bases at V and 1 base at J, with 8 bases between the two ends. The germline gives CDR1 SGHVS, CDR2 FQNEAQ. There are 15 residues in the CDR3. The CDR3 bases are TGTGCCAGCAGCTTAAGGGGGGGGAACACCGGGGAGCTGTTTTTT. Amino acid sequence: CASSLRGGNTGELFF.

Notes on this clone: This sample includes further DNA sequences coding for the same CDR3. The chain carries TRBV20-1 and TRBJ2-3, with D unclear. Trimming removed 3 bases at V and 2 bases at J, with 3 bases between. CDR1 is DFQATT and CDR2 is SNEGSKA in the germline V gene (reference sequence). The CDR3 has 11 residues. Here the CDR3 reads CSASYTDTQYF. CDR3 sequence (DNA): TGCAGTGCTAGTTACACAGATACGCAGTATTTT.

The rearrangement uses TRBV2 and TRBJ1-5; 9 bases fit TRBD1. The V gene's germline CDR1 is SNHLY and CDR2 FYNNEI. The CDR3 consists of 15 residues. The V and J ends lost 5 bases and 6 bases, in that order; junction bases with no gene match: 8. DNA of the CDR3: TGTGCCAGCAGTCCTACAGGACAGGGGCTTCAGCCCCAGCATTTT. This sequence encodes CASSPTGQGLQPQHF.

The chain is built from TRBV19 and TRBJ1-3; D gene ambiguous. Per the germline V gene, CDR1 is LNHDA and CDR2 is SQIVND (reference sequence). The CDR3 has 14 residues. With 2 bases removed from V and 1 base from J, the gap between germline ends came to 6 bases. The CDR3 sequence: CASSITTSGNTIYF. CDR3 in DNA: TGTGCCAGTAGTATAACTACATCTGGAAACACCATATATTTT.